What follows are 23 T cell receptor beta chains derived from one specimen sequenced in a study of shared clonotypes between healthy human individuals. Profiled with immunoSEQ multiplex PCR; TCRdb holds only in-frame clones, not every one. This table has about 2.4 million clones, 93% appearing once. The sample was naive CD4+ T cells from PBMCs. The subset denotes: CD45RA+ positively selected. Source of these receptors: a man aged 18 to 29 in good health. Some clones in this sample may be carry-over from other donors' samples.

The chain couples TRBV5-8 to TRBJ2-5, with 8 nucleotides matching TRBD2. The CDR3 sequence is 14 residues long. J lost 5 bases, V lost 0 bases, and 3 bases had no gene match. Germline assignment: CDR1 SGHTS and CDR2 YDEGEE. DNA for the CDR3: TGTGCCAGCAGCTTGGTGCCGGGAGGGGAGACCCAGTACTTC. It codes for CASSLVPGGETQYF.

The CDR3 DNA follows: TGTGCCAGCAGTTTATTCCCCCCGACGGGCCCTGAAGCTTTCTTT. As protein: CASSLFPPTGPEAFF. V and J are TRBV27 and TRBJ1-1; no clear D gene. CDR1 MNHEY and CDR2 SMNVEV come from the germline V gene (reference sequence). The V gene lost 1 base and the J gene lost 6 bases, with 15 bases spanning the gap. The CDR3 consists of 15 residues.

With respect to this clone: The sample contains more than one DNA sequence encoding this CDR3. J is TRBJ2-1 and V is TRBV7-9; a weak D match, TRBD2 (5 bases). Between the trimmed V and J ends, which lost 5 bases and 4 bases, there was a span of 15 bases. This CDR3 has 15 residues. Looked up from germline, CDR1 is SEHNR and CDR2 is FQNEAQ (reference sequence). In nucleotides, the CDR3 is TGTGCCAGCAGCCTAGGGCTAGCAGTTTACAATGAGCAGTTCTTC. Protein product: CASSLGLAVYNEQFF.

The gene calls are TRBV7-9 and TRBJ1-1, with 7 bases lining up with TRBD1. CDR3 size: 13 residues. The trim removed 2 bases at V and 4 bases at J, leaving 1 base unmatched. CDR1 and CDR2 (germline): SEHNR, FQNEAQ (reference sequence). The CDR3 loop reads CASSLQGVTEAFF. The CDR3 DNA is TGTGCCAGCAGCTTACAGGGGGTCACTGAAGCTTTCTTT.

The V and J genes are TRBV6-1 and TRBJ1-5; D might be TRBD1 (6 bases). The CDR3 consists of 14 residues. Trimming removed 6 bases from V and 0 bases from J, with 9 bases in between. Looked up from germline, CDR1 is MNHNS and CDR2 is SASEGT. CDR3 loop: CASRGTPSNQPQHF. CDR3 DNA: TGTGCCAGCAGGGGGACACCTAGCAATCAGCCCCAGCATTTT.

This chain joins TRBV6-5 and TRBJ2-7, with 8 nucleotides matching TRBD2. The germline gives CDR1 MNHEY, CDR2 SVGAGI. The CDR3 runs to 15 residues. J lost 4 bases, V lost 6 bases, and 11 bases had no gene match. The DNA of the CDR3 is TGTGCCAGCAGGCGCTCCGGGACTAGGGGGTACGAGCAGTACTTC. As protein: CASRRSGTRGYEQYF.

The V call is TRBV4-1, the J call TRBJ2-7; tentative D call: TRBD1 (5 bases). This CDR3 contains 15 residues. Germline V CDR1 and CDR2: MGHRA, YSYEKL. V was clipped by 3 bases and J by 1 base, with 13 bases between them. CDR3 protein: CASSHGHSNSYEQYF. The CDR3 DNA is TGCGCCAGCAGCCATGGACATAGCAATTCCTACGAGCAGTACTTC.

This chain uses TRBV5-1 with TRBJ2-1, with a tentative D call TRBD2 (6 bases). Trimming removed 5 bases at V and 2 bases at J, with 11 bases between. Germline V gene data show CDR1 as SGHRS and CDR2 as YFSETQ. This CDR3 contains 14 residues. The CDR3, as DNA: TGCGCCAGCAGTCGGGGGTCCGCCTACAATGAGCAGTTCTTC. Its translation is CASSRGSAYNEQFF. The entire variable domain, with the rest obtained from reference TRBV5-1 and TRBJ2-1, is as follows: KAGVTQTPRYLIKTRGQQVTLSCSPISGHRSVSWYQQTPGQGLQFLFEYFSETQRNKGNFPGRFSGRQFSNSRSEMNVSTLELGDSALYLCASSRGSAYNEQFFGPGTRLTVL.

This clone was seen once. The same CDR3 is also encoded by other DNA sequences in this sample. The rearrangement links TRBV5-4 to TRBJ2-5; 9 nucleotides match TRBD1. This CDR3 has 14 residues. The V gene's germline CDR1 is SGHNT and CDR2 YYREEE (reference sequence). V lost 0 bases, J lost 4 bases, and 1 base stayed unmatched. The CDR3 reads CASSLGQGGETQYF. In nucleotides, the CDR3 is TGTGCCAGCAGCTTGGGACAGGGGGGAGAGACCCAGTACTTC.

V is TRBV30 and J is TRBJ2-7; D gene unclear. Per germline, CDR1 GTSNPN and CDR2 SVGIG (reference sequence). The CDR3 covers 11 residues. V lost 2 bases to trimming and J lost 3 bases, with 5 bases between them. In nucleotides, the CDR3 is TGTGCCTGGAGTACGTACTACGAGCAGTACTTC. It yields the protein CAWSTYYEQYF.

This clone has just one count. The CDR3: CASSLGTRSYNEQFF. The CDR3 coding sequence is TGTGCCAGCAGCTTAGGTACTAGATCCTACAATGAGCAGTTCTTC. The V and J genes are TRBV11-2 and TRBJ2-1; D is possibly TRBD2 (5 bases). The CDR3 has 15 amino acids. With 1 base removed from V and 1 base from J, the gap between germline ends came to 8 bases. Germline V gene data show CDR1 as SGHAT and CDR2 as FQNNGV.

V is TRBV7-9 and J is TRBJ2-6; the D is unclear. CDR3 length: 14 residues. V lost 3 bases to trimming and J lost 1 base, with 4 bases between them. In germline, CDR1 is SEHNR, CDR2 FQNEAQ (reference sequence). The CDR3 coding sequence is TGTGCCAGCAGCTTTTGGTCTGGGGCCAACGTCCTGACTTTC. Translated: CASSFWSGANVLTF.

The chain has TRBV2 and TRBJ2-5, with TRBD2 as a possible D gene (5 bases). This CDR3 spans 14 amino acids. Deletions cut 7 bases from V and 5 bases from J, with 17 bases between. CDR1 SNHLY and CDR2 FYNNEI come from the germline V gene. The CDR3 spells CASTMLIPGETQYF. The CDR3 DNA is TGTGCCAGCACCATGCTGATCCCGGGGGAGACCCAGTACTTC.

The table lists this clone with a count of one. This chain joins TRBV12-2 and TRBJ2-5; whether TRBD2, the table's D call, matches the DNA was not checked. TRBV12-2 is reported as a pseudogene. This CDR3 has 18 amino acids. CDR3 sequence reads: CASRLRSRSGRAQETQYF. The CDR3 DNA sequence: TGTGCAAGTCGCTTGCGCTCGCGTAGCGGGAGGGCGCAAGAGACCCAGTACTTC.

J is TRBJ2-3 and V is TRBV5-6; D is possibly TRBD1 or TRBD2 (5 bases each). Germline V gene lookup returns CDR1 SGHDT and CDR2 YYEEEE. Trimming pared 7 bases from V and 2 bases from J, leaving 17 bases between. There are 15 residues in the CDR3. The CDR3 DNA is TGTGCCAGCTCCGAATGGGGACCCACCACAGATACGCAGTATTTT. Amino acids: CASSEWGPTTDTQYF.

Regarding this clone: Other nucleotide sequences from this sample produce the same CDR3. The J gene is TRBJ2-7, the V gene TRBV7-2; 7 bases are a match to TRBD2. Germline V gene data show CDR1 as SGHTA and CDR2 as FQGNSA. With V trimmed by 1 base and J by 1 base, 1 base remained unmatched. This CDR3 spans 14 amino acids. CDR3 amino acids: CASSLVGGSYEQYF. CDR3 coding DNA: TGTGCCAGCAGCTTAGTCGGGGGGTCCTACGAGCAGTACTTC.

The chain recombines TRBV5-1 with TRBJ2-3; weak D call: TRBD1 (6 bases). V was cut by 6 bases and J by 2 bases, with 13 bases left in between. The length of the CDR3 is 14 residues. The V gene's germline CDR1 is SGHRS and CDR2 YFSETQ. Here the CDR3 reads CASTSGAHTDTQYF. CDR3 sequence (DNA): TGCGCCAGCACGTCAGGGGCCCACACAGATACGCAGTATTTT.

V is TRBV28 and J is TRBJ1-4, with 7 positions matching TRBD1. The germline V gene has CDR1 MDHEN and CDR2 SYDVKM. The CDR3 has 14 amino acids. The V segment lost 3 bases and the J segment 5 bases; nucleotides outside the gene matches: 3. CDR3 protein: CASSFTGENEKLFF. CDR3 sequence (DNA): TGTGCCAGCAGTTTCACAGGGGAGAATGAAAAACTGTTTTTT.

This clone was seen only a few times. The V and J genes are TRBV2 and TRBJ2-5; D unresolved. CDR3 length equals 13 residues. Germline V lookup: CDR1 SNHLY, CDR2 FYNNEI. V lost 2 bases, J lost 7 bases, and 11 bases lay in between. The CDR3 coding sequence is TGTGCCAGCAGTGAATCAGGCGGTGGGACCCAGTACTTC. Protein: CASSESGGGTQYF.

V gene TRBV5-8 combines with J gene TRBJ2-7, with no clear D. V was trimmed by 3 bases and J by 5 bases, leaving 12 bases between them. The CDR3 loop spans 13 amino acids. Germline values: CDR1 SGHTS, CDR2 YDEGEE. The chain's CDR3 is CASSSFRAHEQYF. Written as DNA, the CDR3 is TGTGCCAGCAGCTCATTTAGGGCTCACGAGCAGTACTTC. Filled out from reference TRBV5-8 and TRBJ2-7, the complete variable domain reads EAGVTQSPTHLIKTRGQQATLRCSPISGHTSVYWYQQALGLGLQFLLWYDEGEERNRGNFPPRFSGRQFPNYSSELNVNALELEDSALYLCASSSFRAHEQYFGPGTRLTVT.

V gene TRBV29-1 combines with J gene TRBJ1-1, with D unclear. This CDR3 spans 14 amino acids. V was clipped by 3 bases and J by 1 base, with 12 bases between them. Germline CDR1 is SQVTM and CDR2 is ANQGSEA. CDR3 protein: CSVERKVSNTEAFF. The CDR3, as DNA: TGCAGCGTTGAGAGGAAGGTGTCGAACACTGAAGCTTTCTTT.

This clone was found once. Written as DNA, the CDR3 is TGTGCCAGCAGCTTGCCTAGCGGGAGGGGGGGCCACAATGAGCAGTTCTTC. Amino acid sequence: CASSLPSGRGGHNEQFF. The V and J genes are TRBV11-2 and TRBJ2-1; 12 bases line up with TRBD2. V dropped 3 bases and J dropped 5; count of bases not matched to a gene: 8. CDR3 length: 17 residues. Germline CDR1 is SGHAT and CDR2 is FQNNGV.

The chain employs TRBV19 and TRBJ2-1; tentatively, D is TRBD2 (6 bases). This CDR3 is built from 17 residues. Germline loops: CDR1 LNHDA, CDR2 SQIVND (reference sequence). V was shortened by 6 bases and J by 0 bases, with 18 bases between the two germline ends. As DNA, the CDR3 is TGTGCCAGTAGCTACCGGCCTGGCGGGATCTCCTACAATGAGCAGTTCTTC. The encoded protein is CASSYRPGGISYNEQFF.